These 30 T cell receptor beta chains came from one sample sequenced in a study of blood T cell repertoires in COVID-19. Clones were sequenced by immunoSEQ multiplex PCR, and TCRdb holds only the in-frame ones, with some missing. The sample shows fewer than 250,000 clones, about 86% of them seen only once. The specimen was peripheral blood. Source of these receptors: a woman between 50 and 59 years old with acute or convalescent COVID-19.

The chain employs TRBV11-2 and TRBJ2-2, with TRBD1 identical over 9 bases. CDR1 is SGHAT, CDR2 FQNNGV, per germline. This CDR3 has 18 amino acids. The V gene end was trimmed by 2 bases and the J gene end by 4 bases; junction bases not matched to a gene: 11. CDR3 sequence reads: CASSLRAGTGFGTGELFF. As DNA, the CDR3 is TGTGCCAGCAGCTTAAGAGCAGGGACAGGGTTTGGCACCGGGGAGCTGTTTTTT.

Here the CDR3 reads CASSLDRGPNTEAFF. The CDR3 DNA reads TGTGCCAGCAGCTTGGACAGGGGGCCGAACACTGAAGCTTTCTTT. The chain combines TRBV7-9 with TRBJ1-1, with 11 bases lining up with TRBD1. CDR3 length equals 15 residues. J gave up 1 base and V 3 bases, and 1 base lay outside the gene matches. Germline V lookup: CDR1 SEHNR, CDR2 FQNEAQ (reference sequence).

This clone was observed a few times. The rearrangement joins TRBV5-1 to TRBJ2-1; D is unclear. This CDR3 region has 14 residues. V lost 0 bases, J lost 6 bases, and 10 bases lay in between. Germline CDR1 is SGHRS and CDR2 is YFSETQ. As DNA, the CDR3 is TGCGCCAGCAGCTTGGCCCTGGCCGCCAATGAGCAGTTCTTC. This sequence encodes CASSLALAANEQFF.

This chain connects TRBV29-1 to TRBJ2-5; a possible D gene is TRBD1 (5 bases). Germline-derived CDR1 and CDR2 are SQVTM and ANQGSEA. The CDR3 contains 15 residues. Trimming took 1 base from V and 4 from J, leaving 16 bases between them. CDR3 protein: CSVEVAGLMGETQYF. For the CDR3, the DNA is TGCAGCGTTGAAGTGGCAGGGCTGATGGGAGAGACCCAGTACTTC.

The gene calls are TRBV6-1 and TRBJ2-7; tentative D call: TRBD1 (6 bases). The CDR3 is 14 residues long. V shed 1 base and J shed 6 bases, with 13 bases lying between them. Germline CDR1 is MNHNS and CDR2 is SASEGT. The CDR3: CASSEVPQGSEQYF. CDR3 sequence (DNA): TGTGCCAGCAGTGAAGTACCCCAGGGGAGCGAGCAGTACTTC.

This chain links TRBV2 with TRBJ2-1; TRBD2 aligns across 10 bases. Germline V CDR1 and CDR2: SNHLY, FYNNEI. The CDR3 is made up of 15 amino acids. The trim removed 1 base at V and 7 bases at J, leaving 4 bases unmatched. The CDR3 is CASSEEREGDNEQFF. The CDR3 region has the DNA TGTGCCAGCAGTGAAGAGCGGGAGGGGGATAATGAGCAGTTCTTC.

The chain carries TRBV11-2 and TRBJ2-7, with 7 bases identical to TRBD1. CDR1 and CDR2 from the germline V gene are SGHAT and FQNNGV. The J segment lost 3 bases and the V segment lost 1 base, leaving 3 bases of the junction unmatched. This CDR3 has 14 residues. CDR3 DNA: TGTGCCAGCAGCTTAGTAGGGGGCGACTACGAGCAGTACTTC. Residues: CASSLVGGDYEQYF.

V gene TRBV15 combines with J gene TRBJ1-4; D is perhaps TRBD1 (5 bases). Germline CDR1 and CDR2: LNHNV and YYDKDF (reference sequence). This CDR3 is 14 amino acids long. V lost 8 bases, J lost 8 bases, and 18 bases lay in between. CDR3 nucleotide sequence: TGTGCCACCTGGGGGGGAGGCCCAACCGAAAAACTGTTTTTT. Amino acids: CATWGGGPTEKLFF.

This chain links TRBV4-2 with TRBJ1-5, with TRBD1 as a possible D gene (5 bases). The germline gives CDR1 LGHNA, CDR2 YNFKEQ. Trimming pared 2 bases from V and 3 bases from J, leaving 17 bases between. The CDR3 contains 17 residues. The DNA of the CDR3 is TGTGCCAGCAGCCAACTCCTACACGGCGGGGCCAATCAGCCCCAGCATTTT. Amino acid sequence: CASSQLLHGGANQPQHF.

CDR3 protein: CSVKGGTYNEQFF. Written as DNA, the CDR3 is TGCAGCGTTAAAGGCGGGACCTACAATGAGCAGTTCTTC. The chain combines TRBV29-1 with TRBJ2-1, with a possible D match to TRBD2 (6 bases). The CDR3 has 13 residues. Trimming cost V 5 bases and J 2 bases, with 10 bases left between them. The V gene's germline CDR1 is SQVTM and CDR2 ANQGSEA.

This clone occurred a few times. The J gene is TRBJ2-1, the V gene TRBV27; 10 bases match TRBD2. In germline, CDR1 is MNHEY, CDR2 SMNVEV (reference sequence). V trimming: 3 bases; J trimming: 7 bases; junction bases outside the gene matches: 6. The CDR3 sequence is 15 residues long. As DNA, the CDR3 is TGTGCCAGCAGTTTCCTAGCGGGAGACCTTAATGAGCAGTTCTTC. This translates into CASSFLAGDLNEQFF.

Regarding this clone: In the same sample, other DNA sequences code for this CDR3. For the CDR3, the DNA is TGTGCCAGCAGCTTGGGACAGATGAACACTGAAGCTTTCTTT. Protein sequence: CASSLGQMNTEAFF. The chain combines TRBV7-9 with TRBJ1-1; TRBD1 aligns across 7 bases. J was trimmed by 0 bases and V by 3 bases; bases with no gene match: 1. CDR1 and CDR2 (germline): SEHNR, FQNEAQ (reference sequence). The CDR3 extends over 14 amino acids.

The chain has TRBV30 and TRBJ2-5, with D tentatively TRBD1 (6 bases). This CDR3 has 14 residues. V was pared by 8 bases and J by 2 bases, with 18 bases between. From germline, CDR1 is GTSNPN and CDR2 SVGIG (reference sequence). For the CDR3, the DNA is TGTGCCGGGGGTCTGGGGGCTACACAAGAGACCCAGTACTTC. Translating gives CAGGLGATQETQYF.

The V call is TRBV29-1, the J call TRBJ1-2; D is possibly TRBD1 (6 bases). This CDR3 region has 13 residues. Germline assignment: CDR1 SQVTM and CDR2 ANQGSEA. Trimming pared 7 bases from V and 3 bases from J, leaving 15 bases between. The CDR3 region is CSANRERDYGYTF. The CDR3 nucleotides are TGCAGCGCAAACAGGGAGAGGGACTATGGCTACACCTTC.

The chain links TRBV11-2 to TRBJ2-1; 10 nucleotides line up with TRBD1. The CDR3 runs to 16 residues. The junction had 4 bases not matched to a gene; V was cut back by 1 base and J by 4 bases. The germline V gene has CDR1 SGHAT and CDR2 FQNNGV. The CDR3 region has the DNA TGTGCCAGCAGCTTAGTCGGGACAGGGGCGTACAATGAGCAGTTCTTC. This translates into CASSLVGTGAYNEQFF.

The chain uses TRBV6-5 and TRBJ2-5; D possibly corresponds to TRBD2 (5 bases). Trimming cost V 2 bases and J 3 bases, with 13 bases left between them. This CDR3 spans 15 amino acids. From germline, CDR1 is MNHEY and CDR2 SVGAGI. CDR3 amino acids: CASSYKLEREETQYF. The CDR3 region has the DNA TGTGCCAGCAGTTACAAACTAGAGAGGGAAGAGACCCAGTACTTC.

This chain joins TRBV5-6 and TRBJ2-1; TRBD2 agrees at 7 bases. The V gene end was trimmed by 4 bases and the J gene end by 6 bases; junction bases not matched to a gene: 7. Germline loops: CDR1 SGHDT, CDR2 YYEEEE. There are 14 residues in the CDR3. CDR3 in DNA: TGTGCCAGCAGCGCCGTTCTAGCGGCCAATGAGCAGTTCTTC. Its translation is CASSAVLAANEQFF.

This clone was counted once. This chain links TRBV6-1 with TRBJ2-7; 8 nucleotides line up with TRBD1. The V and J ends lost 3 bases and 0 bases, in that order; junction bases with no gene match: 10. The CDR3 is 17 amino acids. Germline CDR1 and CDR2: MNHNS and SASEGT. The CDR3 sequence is CASSDYWQGASSYEQYF. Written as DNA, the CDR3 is TGTGCCAGCAGTGATTACTGGCAGGGGGCCAGCTCCTACGAGCAGTACTTC.

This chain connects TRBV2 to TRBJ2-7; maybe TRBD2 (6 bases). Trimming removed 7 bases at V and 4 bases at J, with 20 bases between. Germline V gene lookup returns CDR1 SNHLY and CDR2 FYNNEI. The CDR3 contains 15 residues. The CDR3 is CASNPPGLSGYEQYF. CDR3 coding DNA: TGTGCCAGCAATCCCCCCGGACTATCGGGGTACGAGCAGTACTTC.

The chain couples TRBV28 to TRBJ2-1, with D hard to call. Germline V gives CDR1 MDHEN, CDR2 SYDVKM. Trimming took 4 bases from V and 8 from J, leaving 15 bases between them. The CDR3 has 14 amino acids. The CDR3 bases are TGTGCCAGCAGTTCTCGACGGTCCCGGGATGAGCAGTTCTTC. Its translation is CASSSRRSRDEQFF. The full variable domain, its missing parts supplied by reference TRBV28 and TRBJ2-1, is DVKVTQSSRYLVKRTGEKVFLECVQDMDHENMFWYRQDPGLGLRLIYFSYDVKMKEKGDIPEGYSVSREKKERFSLILESASTNQTSMYLCASSSRRSRDEQFFGPGTRLTVL.

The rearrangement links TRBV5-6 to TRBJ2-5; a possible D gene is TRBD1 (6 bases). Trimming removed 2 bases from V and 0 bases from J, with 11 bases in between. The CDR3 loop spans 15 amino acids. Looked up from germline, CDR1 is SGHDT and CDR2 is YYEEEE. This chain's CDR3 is CASSFDRNYQETQYF. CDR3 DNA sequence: TGTGCCAGCAGCTTTGACAGGAACTACCAAGAGACCCAGTACTTC.

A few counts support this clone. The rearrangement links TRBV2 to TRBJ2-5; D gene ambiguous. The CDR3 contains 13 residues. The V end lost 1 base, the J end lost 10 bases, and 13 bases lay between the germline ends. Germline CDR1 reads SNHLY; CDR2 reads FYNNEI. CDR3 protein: CASSEDTRERQYF. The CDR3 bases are TGTGCCAGCAGTGAAGACACACGCGAGCGCCAGTACTTC.

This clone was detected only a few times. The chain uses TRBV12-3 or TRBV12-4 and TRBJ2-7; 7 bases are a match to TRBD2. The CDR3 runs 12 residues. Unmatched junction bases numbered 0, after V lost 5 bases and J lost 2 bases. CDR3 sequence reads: CASSSGAYEQYF. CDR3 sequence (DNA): TGTGCCAGCAGTAGCGGGGCCTACGAGCAGTACTTC.

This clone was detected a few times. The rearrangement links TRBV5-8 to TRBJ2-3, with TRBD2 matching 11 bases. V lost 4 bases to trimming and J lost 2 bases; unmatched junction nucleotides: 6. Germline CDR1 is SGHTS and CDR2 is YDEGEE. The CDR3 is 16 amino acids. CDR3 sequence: CASSRRLAGYTDTQYF. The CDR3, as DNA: TGTGCCAGCAGCCGAAGACTAGCGGGATACACAGATACGCAGTATTTT.

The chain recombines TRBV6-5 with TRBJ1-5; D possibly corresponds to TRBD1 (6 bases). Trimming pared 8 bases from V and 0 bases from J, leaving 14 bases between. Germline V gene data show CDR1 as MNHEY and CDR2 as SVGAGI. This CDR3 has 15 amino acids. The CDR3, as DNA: TGTGCCAGCCTAAGTCGGACAGCTAGCAATCAGCCCCAGCATTTT. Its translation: CASLSRTASNQPQHF.

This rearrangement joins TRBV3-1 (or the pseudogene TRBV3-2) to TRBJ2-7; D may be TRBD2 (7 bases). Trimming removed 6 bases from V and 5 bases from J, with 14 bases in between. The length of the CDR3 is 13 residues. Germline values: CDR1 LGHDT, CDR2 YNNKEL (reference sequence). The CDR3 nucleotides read TGTGCCAGCAGGGGGGCGGGAGAGAACGAGCAGTACTTC. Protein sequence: CASRGAGENEQYF.

The CDR3 spells CASTAARGEQFF. CDR3 DNA sequence: TGTGCCAGTACGGCCGCACGAGGAGAGCAGTTCTTC. V and J are TRBV19 and TRBJ2-1; D is undetermined. CDR1 and CDR2 from the germline V gene are LNHDA and SQIVND (reference sequence). V lost 7 bases, J lost 10 bases, and 14 bases lay in between. The CDR3 contains 12 residues.

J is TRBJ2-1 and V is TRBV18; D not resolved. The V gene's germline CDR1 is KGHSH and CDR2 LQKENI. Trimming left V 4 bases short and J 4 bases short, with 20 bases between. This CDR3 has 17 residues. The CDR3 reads CASSRAPTVKGYNEQFF. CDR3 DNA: TGTGCCAGCTCACGGGCCCCCACAGTTAAAGGATACAATGAGCAGTTCTTC.

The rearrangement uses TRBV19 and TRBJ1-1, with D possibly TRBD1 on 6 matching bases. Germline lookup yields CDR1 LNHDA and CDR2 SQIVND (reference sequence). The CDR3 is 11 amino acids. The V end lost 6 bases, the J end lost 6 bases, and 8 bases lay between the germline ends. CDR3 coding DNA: TGTGCCAGTAGCGAGGGGGCTGAAGCTTTCTTT. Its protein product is CASSEGAEAFF.

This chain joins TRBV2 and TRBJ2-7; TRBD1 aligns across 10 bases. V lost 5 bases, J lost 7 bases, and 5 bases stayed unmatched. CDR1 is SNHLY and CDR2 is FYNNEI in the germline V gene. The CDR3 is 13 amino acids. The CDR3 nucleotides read TGTGCCAGCAGTATAGACAGGGGGCGAGAGCAGTACTTC. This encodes CASSIDRGREQYF.